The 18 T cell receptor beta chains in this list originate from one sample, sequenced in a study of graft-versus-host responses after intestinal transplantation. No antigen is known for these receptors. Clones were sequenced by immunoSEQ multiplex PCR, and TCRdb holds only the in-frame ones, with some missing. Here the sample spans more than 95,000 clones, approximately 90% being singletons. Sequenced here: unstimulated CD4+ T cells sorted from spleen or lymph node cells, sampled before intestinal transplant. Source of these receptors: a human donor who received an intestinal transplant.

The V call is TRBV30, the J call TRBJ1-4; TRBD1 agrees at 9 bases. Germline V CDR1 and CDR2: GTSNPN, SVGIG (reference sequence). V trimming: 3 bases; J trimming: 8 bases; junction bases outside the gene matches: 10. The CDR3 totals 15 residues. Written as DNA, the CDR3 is TGTGCCTGGAGCGGAAGTGGGACAGGGAGAGAAAAACTGTTTTTT. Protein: CAWSGSGTGREKLFF.

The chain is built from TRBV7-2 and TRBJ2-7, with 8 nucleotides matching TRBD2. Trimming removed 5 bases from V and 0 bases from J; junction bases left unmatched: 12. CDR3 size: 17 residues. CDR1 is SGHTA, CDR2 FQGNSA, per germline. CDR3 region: CASSGGELSGGSYEQYF. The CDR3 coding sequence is TGTGCCAGCAGCGGAGGCGAGCTGAGCGGGGGCTCCTACGAGCAGTACTTC.

Written as DNA, the CDR3 is TGTGCCAGCAGCCGACAGGGCGTGAGAGCTTTCTTT. Its translation: CASSRQGVRAFF. This chain connects TRBV11-2 to TRBJ1-1, with 7 bases matching TRBD1. Trimming removed 5 bases from V and 10 bases from J; junction bases left unmatched: 7. Germline-derived CDR1 and CDR2 are SGHAT and FQNNGV. This CDR3 comprises 12 residues.

CDR3: CASSLTGRNTGELFF. The CDR3 DNA reads as TGTGCCAGCAGTCTCACGGGGAGGAACACCGGGGAGCTGTTTTTT. This rearrangement joins TRBV11-2 to TRBJ2-2, with D tentatively TRBD2 (5 bases). From germline, CDR1 is SGHAT and CDR2 FQNNGV. The CDR3 is made up of 15 amino acids. V lost 6 bases and J 1 base, leaving 12 bases between the germline ends. Using reference TRBV11-2 and TRBJ2-2 for the parts outside the CDR3, the full variable domain is EAGVAQSPRYKIIEKRQSVAFWCNPISGHATLYWYQQILGQGPKLLIQFQNNGVVDDSQLPKDRFSAERLKGVDSTLKIQPAKLEDSAVYLCASSLTGRNTGELFFGEGSRLTVL.

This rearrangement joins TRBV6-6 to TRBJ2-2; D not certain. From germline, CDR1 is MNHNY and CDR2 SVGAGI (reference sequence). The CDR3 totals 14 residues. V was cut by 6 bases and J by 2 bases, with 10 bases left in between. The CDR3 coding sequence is TGTGCCAGCAGGAAGACTGATAACACCGGGGAGCTGTTTTTT. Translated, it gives CASRKTDNTGELFF.

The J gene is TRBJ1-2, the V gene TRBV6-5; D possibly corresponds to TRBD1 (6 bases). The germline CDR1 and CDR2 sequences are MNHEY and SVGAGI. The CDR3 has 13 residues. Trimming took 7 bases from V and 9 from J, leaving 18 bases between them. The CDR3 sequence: CASTVGRGDSYTF. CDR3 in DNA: TGTGCCAGCACCGTGGGCAGGGGAGACAGCTACACCTTC.

The CDR3 DNA reads TGTGCCTGGAGTCTCGAGGCACCTTGGGACAATGAGCAGTTCTTC. The encoded protein is CAWSLEAPWDNEQFF. This chain connects TRBV30 to TRBJ2-1; D uncertain. The germline V gene has CDR1 GTSNPN and CDR2 SVGIG (reference sequence). CDR3 length: 15 residues. Deletions cut 2 bases from V and 5 bases from J, with 16 bases between.

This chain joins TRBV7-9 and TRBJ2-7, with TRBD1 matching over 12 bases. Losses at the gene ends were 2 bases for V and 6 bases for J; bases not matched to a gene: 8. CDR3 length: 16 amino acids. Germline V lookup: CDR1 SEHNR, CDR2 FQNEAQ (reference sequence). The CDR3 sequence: CASSLSTGTGGVEQYF. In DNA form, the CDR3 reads TGTGCCAGCAGCTTATCAACAGGGACAGGGGGCGTCGAGCAGTACTTC.

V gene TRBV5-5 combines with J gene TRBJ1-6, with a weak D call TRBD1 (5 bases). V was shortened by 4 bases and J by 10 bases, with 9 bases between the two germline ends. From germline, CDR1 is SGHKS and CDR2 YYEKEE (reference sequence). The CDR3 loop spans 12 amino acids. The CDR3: CASSGGDSPLHF. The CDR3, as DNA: TGTGCCAGCAGCGGGGGGGACTCACCCCTCCACTTT.

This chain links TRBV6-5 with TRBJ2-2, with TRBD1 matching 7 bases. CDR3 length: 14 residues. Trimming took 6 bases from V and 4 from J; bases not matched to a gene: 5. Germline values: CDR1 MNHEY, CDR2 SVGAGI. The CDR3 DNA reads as TGTGCCAGCAGGATACAGGGGACCACCGGGGAGCTGTTTTTT. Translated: CASRIQGTTGELFF.

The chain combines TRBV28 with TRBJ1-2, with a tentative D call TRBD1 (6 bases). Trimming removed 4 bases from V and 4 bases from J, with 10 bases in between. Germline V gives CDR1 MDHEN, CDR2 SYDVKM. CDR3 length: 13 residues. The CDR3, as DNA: TGTGCCAGCAGTTCCCGGGACATCTATGGCTACACCTTC. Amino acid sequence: CASSSRDIYGYTF.

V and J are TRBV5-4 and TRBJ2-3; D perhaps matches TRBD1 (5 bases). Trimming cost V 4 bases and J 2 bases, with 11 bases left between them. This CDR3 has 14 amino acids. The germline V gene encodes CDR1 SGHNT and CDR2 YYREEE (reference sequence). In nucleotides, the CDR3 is TGTGCCAGCAGCCGGACATCAGCCACAGATACGCAGTATTTT. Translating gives CASSRTSATDTQYF.

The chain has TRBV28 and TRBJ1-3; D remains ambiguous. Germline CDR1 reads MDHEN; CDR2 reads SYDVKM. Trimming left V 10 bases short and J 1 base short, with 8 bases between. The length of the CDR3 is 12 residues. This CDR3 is CATIGSGNTIYF. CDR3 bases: TGTGCCACGATCGGGTCTGGAAACACCATATATTTT.

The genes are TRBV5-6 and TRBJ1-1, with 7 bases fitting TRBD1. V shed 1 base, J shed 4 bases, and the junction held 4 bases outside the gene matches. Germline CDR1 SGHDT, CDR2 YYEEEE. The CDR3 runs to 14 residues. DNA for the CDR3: TGTGCCAGCAGCTTGTACAGGGGCGGCACTGAAGCTTTCTTT. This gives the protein CASSLYRGGTEAFF. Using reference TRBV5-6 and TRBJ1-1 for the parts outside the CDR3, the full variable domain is DAGVTQSPTHLIKTRGQQVTLRCSPKSGHDTVSWYQQALGQGPQFIFQYYEEEERQRGNFPDRFSGHQFPNYSSELNVNALLLGDSALYLCASSLYRGGTEAFFGQGTRLTVV.

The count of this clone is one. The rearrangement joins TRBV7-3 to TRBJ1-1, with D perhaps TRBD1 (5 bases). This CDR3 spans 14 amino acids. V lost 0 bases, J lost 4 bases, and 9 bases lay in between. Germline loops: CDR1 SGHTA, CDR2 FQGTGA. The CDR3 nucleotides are TGTGCCAGCAGCTTAACGGGGCCGGGCACTGAAGCTTTCTTT. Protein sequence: CASSLTGPGTEAFF.

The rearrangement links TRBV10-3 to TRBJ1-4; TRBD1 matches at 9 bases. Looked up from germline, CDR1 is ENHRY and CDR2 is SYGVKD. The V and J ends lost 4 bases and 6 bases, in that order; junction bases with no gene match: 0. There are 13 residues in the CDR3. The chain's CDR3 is CAISGTGDEKLFF. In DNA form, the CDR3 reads TGTGCCATCAGTGGGACAGGGGATGAAAAACTGTTTTTT.

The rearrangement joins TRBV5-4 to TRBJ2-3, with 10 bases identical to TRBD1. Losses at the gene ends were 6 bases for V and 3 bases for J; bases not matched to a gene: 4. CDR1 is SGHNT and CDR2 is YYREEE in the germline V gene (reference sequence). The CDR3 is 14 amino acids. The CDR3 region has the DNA TGTGCCAGCACGCCGGGACAGGGGACAGATACGCAGTATTTT. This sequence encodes CASTPGQGTDTQYF.

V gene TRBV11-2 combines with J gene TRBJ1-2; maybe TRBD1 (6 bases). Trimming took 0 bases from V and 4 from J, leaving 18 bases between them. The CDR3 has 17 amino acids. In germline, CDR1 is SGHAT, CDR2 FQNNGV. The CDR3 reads CASSLDLTGSRGYGYTF. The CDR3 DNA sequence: TGTGCCAGCAGCTTAGATCTAACAGGGTCTCGGGGCTATGGCTACACCTTC.